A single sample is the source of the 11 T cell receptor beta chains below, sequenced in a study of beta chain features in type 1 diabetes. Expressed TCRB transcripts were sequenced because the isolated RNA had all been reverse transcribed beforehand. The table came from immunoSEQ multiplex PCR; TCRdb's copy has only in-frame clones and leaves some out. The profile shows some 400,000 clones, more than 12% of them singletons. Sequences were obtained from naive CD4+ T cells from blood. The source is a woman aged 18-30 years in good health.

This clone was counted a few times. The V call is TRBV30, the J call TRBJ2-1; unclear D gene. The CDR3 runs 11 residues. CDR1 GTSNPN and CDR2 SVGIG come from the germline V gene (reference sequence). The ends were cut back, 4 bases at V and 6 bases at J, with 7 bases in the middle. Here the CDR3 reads CAWTALNEQFF. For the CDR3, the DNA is TGTGCCTGGACAGCGCTCAATGAGCAGTTCTTC.

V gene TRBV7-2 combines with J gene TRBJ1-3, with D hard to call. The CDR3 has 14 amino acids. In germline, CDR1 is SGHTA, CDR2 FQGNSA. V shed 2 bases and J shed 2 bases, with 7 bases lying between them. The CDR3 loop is CASSLLGPGNTIYF. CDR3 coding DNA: TGTGCCAGCAGCTTACTAGGTCCTGGAAACACCATATATTTT. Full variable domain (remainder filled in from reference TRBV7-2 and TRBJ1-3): GAGVSQSPSNKVTEKGKDVELRCDPISGHTALYWYRQSLGQGLEFLIYFQGNSAPDKSGLPSDRFSAERTGGSVSTLTIQRTQQEDSAVYLCASSLLGPGNTIYFGEGSWLTVV.

CDR3 bases: TGCGCCAGCAGCCCTATCGGACTTTCCTTGCGCCCTGGGGCCAACGTCCTGACTTTC. Translation: CASSPIGLSLRPGANVLTF. The rearrangement links TRBV4-1 to TRBJ2-6; perhaps TRBD2 as D (5 bases). This CDR3 has 19 amino acids. CDR1 is MGHRA, CDR2 YSYEKL, per germline. Deletions cut 4 bases from V and 2 bases from J, with 21 bases between.

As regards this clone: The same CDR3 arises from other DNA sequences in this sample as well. The CDR3 is CASSFRLAGDTQYF. CDR3 sequence (DNA): TGTGCCAGCAGTTTTAGGCTAGCGGGAGATACGCAGTATTTT. The J gene is TRBJ2-3, the V gene TRBV28; TRBD2 matches at 8 bases. V trimming: 3 bases; J trimming: 5 bases; junction bases outside the gene matches: 4. The germline CDR1 and CDR2 sequences are MDHEN and SYDVKM. The CDR3 is 14 amino acids.

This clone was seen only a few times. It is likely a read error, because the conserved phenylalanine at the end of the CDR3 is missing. CDR3 coding DNA: TGTGCCTGGGGCAGGGAGGCGGGTGAGCAGTACCTC. It encodes CAWGREAGEQYL. The rearrangement joins TRBV30 to TRBJ2-7; the D gene is possibly TRBD2 (6 bases). Germline V lookup: CDR1 GTSNPN, CDR2 SVGIG (reference sequence). The CDR3 runs to 12 residues. Trimming left V 5 bases short and J 7 bases short, with 15 bases between.

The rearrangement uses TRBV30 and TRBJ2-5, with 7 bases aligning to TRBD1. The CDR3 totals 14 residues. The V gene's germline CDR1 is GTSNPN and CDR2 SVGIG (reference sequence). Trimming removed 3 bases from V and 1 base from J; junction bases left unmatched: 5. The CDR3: CAWRRQGSQETQYF. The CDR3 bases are TGTGCCTGGAGACGACAGGGATCCCAAGAGACCCAGTACTTC.

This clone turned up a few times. CDR3: CASSEGQPNTEAFF. CDR3 nucleotides: TGTGCCAGCAGTGAAGGACAGCCGAACACTGAAGCTTTCTTT. This chain uses TRBV2 with TRBJ1-1, with D perhaps TRBD1 (5 bases). This CDR3 has 14 amino acids. Germline V CDR1 and CDR2: SNHLY, FYNNEI. Trimming pared 1 base from V and 1 base from J, leaving 7 bases between.

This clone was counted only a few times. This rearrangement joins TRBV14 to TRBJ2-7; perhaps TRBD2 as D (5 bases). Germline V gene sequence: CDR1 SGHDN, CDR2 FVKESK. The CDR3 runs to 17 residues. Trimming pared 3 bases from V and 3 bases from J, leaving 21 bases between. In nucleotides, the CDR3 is TGTGCCAGCAGCCACTCGGTGAGACCGGGAATCCACTACGAGCAGTACTTC. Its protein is CASSHSVRPGIHYEQYF.

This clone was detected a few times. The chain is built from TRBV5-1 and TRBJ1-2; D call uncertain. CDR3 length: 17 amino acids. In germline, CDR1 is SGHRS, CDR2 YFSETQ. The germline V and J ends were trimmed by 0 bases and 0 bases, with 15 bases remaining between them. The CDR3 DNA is TGCGCCAGCAGCTTGGCCCAACGAGGGCAGACTAACTATGGCTACACCTTC. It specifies CASSLAQRGQTNYGYTF.

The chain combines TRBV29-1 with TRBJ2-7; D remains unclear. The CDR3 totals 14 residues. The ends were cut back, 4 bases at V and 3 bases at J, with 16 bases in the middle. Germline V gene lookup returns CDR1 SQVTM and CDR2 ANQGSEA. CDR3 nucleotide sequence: TGCAGCGTTGTCCTCCGCGGAACAAACTACGAGCAGTACTTC. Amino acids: CSVVLRGTNYEQYF.

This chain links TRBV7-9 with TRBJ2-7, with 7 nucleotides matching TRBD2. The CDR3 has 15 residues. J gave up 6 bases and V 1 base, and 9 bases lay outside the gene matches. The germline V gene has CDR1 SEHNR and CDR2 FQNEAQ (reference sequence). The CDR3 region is CASSLVSWEGSEQYF. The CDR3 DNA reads TGTGCCAGCAGCTTAGTCTCGTGGGAGGGAAGCGAGCAGTACTTC.